The text below deals with one TCR beta chain. The antigen remains undetermined. This record belongs to a study of cytomegalovirus exposure and HLA in healthy donors. Study-wide points: Indistinguishable V segments such as TRBV6-2 and TRBV6-3 were excluded.

PCR used 60 Vbeta primers and 13 Jbeta primers. Measured with immunoSEQ multiplex PCR; TCRdb has only the in-frame clones, and not every one. This sample yields about 84,000 clones, of which 85% to 90% are seen a single time; around 2.5% belongs to the top ten. The germline V and J ends were trimmed by 3 bases and 7 bases, with 18 bases remaining between them. The CDR3 sequence is 15 residues long. Germline V gene lookup returns CDR1 KGHSH and CDR2 LQKENI. The chain links TRBV18 to TRBJ1-1, with D maybe TRBD1 (5 bases). The receptor comes from a man aged 18-30 years in good health and CMV-seronegative. The sample taken for sequencing was PBMCs. This CDR3 reads CASSPGRGSMVEAFF. DNA for the CDR3: TGTGCCAGCTCACCGGGGAGGGGTTCGATGGTTGAAGCTTTCTTT.